Listed below are T cell receptor beta chains from one sample, sequenced in a study of OX40 agonist ivuxolimab in advanced cancers. TCRdb's table, derived via immunoSEQ multiplex PCR, lists solely in-frame clones and lacks some. This sample yields around 86,000 clones, of which about nine tenths are seen a single time; around 0.4% belongs to the top ten. Here the sequenced sample was CD4+ or CD8+ T cells sorted from blood, taken in a trial of the OX40 agonist ivuxolimab. The receptor set was obtained from an adult with an advanced solid tumor such as melanoma, head and neck, liver or kidney cancer. Both conserved end residues are part of each CDR3. D genes are given only for firm matches. Size is stated for part of the rows, as once, few or many counts, or as a class when the clone is expanded.

J	size	V	D	DNA	CDR3
TRBJ1-1	.	TRBV6-1	.	TGTGCCAGCAGTGAATTGATACAGGGACCGGGAAAGGATTTCTTT	CASSELIQGPGKDFF
TRBJ2-3	.	TRBV19	.	TGTGCCAGTAGTCGGGACAGCACAGATACGCAGTATTTT	CASSRDSTDTQYF
TRBJ1-3	few	TRBV30	.	TGTGCCTGGGACCTCTCTGGAAACACCATATATTTT	CAWDLSGNTIYF
TRBJ2-3	.	TRBV18	TRBD2	TGTGCCAGCTCACCACCAGGATTAGCGGGAGGGGGAGATACGCAGTATTTT	CASSPPGLAGGGDTQYF
TRBJ1-2	.	TRBV5-4	.	TGTGCCAGCAGCCACGGGGGGCTCTTCGACTATGGCTACACCTTC	CASSHGGLFDYGYTF
TRBJ1-1	.	TRBV5-1	.	TGCGCCAGCAGCCCCATCCGGACCGGGAACACTGAAGCTTTCTTT	CASSPIRTGNTEAFF
TRBJ1-4	.	TRBV5-1	TRBD1	TGCGCCAGCAGTAGAGGACAGGGAAATGAAAAACTGTTTTTT	CASSRGQGNEKLFF
TRBJ1-3	.	TRBV4-1	.	TGCGCCAGCAGCCAAGATGACAGATCATCCTCTGGAAACACCATATATTTT	CASSQDDRSSSGNTIYF
TRBJ2-4	.	TRBV7-9	TRBD2	TGTGCCAGCAGCTTAGTCCGGACTAGCGGGCTAGCCAAAAACATTCAGTACTTC	CASSLVRTSGLAKNIQYF
TRBJ2-7	.	TRBV5-5	TRBD1	TGTGCCAGCAGCTTGGCAAGACAGGGCTTACAGCAGTACTTC	CASSLARQGLQQYF
TRBJ1-4	once	TRBV19	.	TGTGCCAGTAGTGGACGGTCAAAACTGTTTTTT	CASSGRSKLFF
TRBJ2-3	.	TRBV19	TRBD2	TGTGCCAGTAGTGCTAGCGGGATTGAAGATACGCAGTATTTT	CASSASGIEDTQYF
TRBJ2-2	.	TRBV7-2	TRBD2	TGTGCCAGCAGCTCCCGCGGGAGGGCGGGCACCGGGGAGCTGTTTTTT	CASSSRGRAGTGELFF
TRBJ2-3	.	TRBV11-2	TRBD2	TGTGCCAGCAGCTTTGGGCGGGAGAGAGAAGATACGCAGTATTTT	CASSFGREREDTQYF
TRBJ2-6	once	TRBV16	.	TGTGCCAGCAGCGTGGCCCCCGGATCCGCCTCTGGGGCCAACGTCCTGACTTTC	CASSVAPGSASGANVLTF
TRBJ2-7	.	TRBV5-1	.	TGCGCCAGCAGCCCAGGCGGACAAGCTATCGCCTACGAGCAGTACTTC	CASSPGGQAIAYEQYF
TRBJ1-1	.	TRBV6-5	TRBD1	TGTGCCAGCAGTTCTGGGACAGCAAACACTGAAGCTTTCTTT	CASSSGTANTEAFF
TRBJ2-3	.	TRBV5-1	.	TGCGCCAGCAGCTTGATCGGGCGGGCTGGGAGAGATACGCAGTATTTT	CASSLIGRAGRDTQYF
TRBJ1-6	once	TRBV30	TRBD1	TGTGCCCTTTCGCGGACAGGAGATAATTCACCCCTCCACTTT	CALSRTGDNSPLHF
TRBJ1-2	once	TRBV9	.	TGTGCCAGCAGCGTATCCGGGGGCCTCTATGGCTACACCTTC	CASSVSGGLYGYTF
TRBJ2-1	.	TRBV19	.	TGTGCCAGTAGTATAGGTTGGGACAGGGGTAGCGGGAGTCGGGACAATGAGCAGTTCTTC	CASSIGWDRGSGSRDNEQFF
TRBJ2-7	.	TRBV7-2	.	TGTGCCAGCAGCTTAGGGGCGGCCGCTGGGAGTTACGAGCAGTACTTC	CASSLGAAAGSYEQYF
TRBJ1-2	.	TRBV7-8	.	TGTGCCAGCAGCTTAGAAGGGGCGCTTGTTGGCTACACCTTC	CASSLEGALVGYTF
TRBJ2-4	.	TRBV12-1	.	TGTGCCAGCAGCTTTTTTCTTCGGGGAGACGCCAAAAACATTCAGTACTTC	CASSFFLRGDAKNIQYF
TRBJ2-2	.	TRBV5-1	.	TGCGCCAGCACTCCCTTAGGGACCGGGGAGCTGTTTTTT	CASTPLGTGELFF
TRBJ2-2	.	TRBV19	.	TGTGCCAGTAGTGTACAGGGCGGCACCGGGGAGCTGTTTTTT	CASSVQGGTGELFF
TRBJ1-5	once	TRBV11-2	TRBD1	TGTGCCAGCAGCCCGGGGACAGGCAATCAGCCCCAGCATTTT	CASSPGTGNQPQHF
TRBJ2-2	.	TRBV2	.	TGTGCCAGCAGTGTGCGGCAGGGGAGGGACACCGGGGAGCTGTTTTTT	CASSVRQGRDTGELFF
TRBJ1-1	.	TRBV10-3	.	TGTGCCATCAGTGGCCAGAACACTGAAGCTTTCTTT	CAISGQNTEAFF
TRBJ2-7	.	TRBV7-9	.	TGTGCCAGCAGCTTAAGTGAGACTGGCCCCTACGAGCAGTACTTC	CASSLSETGPYEQYF
TRBJ1-1	.	TRBV30	.	TGTGCCTGGAGGAACTTCTTGAACACTGAAGCTTTCTTT	CAWRNFLNTEAFF
TRBJ2-5	.	TRBV6-6	.	TGTGCCAGCAGCCGCCAAGAGACCCAGTACTTC	CASSRQETQYF
TRBJ2-7	.	TRBV15	TRBD1	TGTGCCACCAGCAGAACAGAAGACCGGGACAGGGGCGAGCAGTACTTC	CATSRTEDRDRGEQYF
TRBJ1-2	medium-sized	TRBV29-1	.	TGCAGCGTTGAAGACCCTCCAGGGGACCATGGCTACACCTTC	CSVEDPPGDHGYTF
TRBJ2-3	once	TRBV5-1	TRBD1	TGCGCCAGCAGCTCGGGACAGGGAATGACAGATACGCAGTATTTT	CASSSGQGMTDTQYF
TRBJ2-5	.	TRBV18	.	TGTGCCAGCTCACTGACACTAACTAGTCAAGAGACCCAGTACTTC	CASSLTLTSQETQYF
TRBJ2-4	.	TRBV30	TRBD2	TGTGCCTGGAGTGTAATAGCGGGTCTGAAAAACATTCAGTACTTC	CAWSVIAGLKNIQYF
TRBJ2-7	.	TRBV5-1	.	TGCGCCAGCAGCTTGGCGGGAACCTACGAGCAGTACTTC	CASSLAGTYEQYF
TRBJ1-1	.	TRBV6-1	TRBD1	TGTGCCAGCAGCGACCAGGGGGACACAGAAGCTTTCTTT	CASSDQGDTEAFF
TRBJ2-7	.	TRBV7-6	.	TGTGCCAGCAGCTCCTCGCCCTCCTACGAGCAGTACTTC	CASSSSPSYEQYF